This T cell receptor (beta chain) originates from a study of response to subunit inactivated influenza vaccine. This clonotype was picked up a small number of times. The antigen is unknown. TCRdb reprocessed the RT-PCR reads via MiXCR and lists one record per CDR3 protein. Among around 790,000 distinct CDR3 sequences listed, approximately 21% were seen once. Study results and limitations: There was a suggestion from the authors that each seasonal influenza vaccination recruits few new T cells.

The germline V gene encodes CDR1 GTSNPN and CDR2 SVGIG (reference sequence). CDR3 length equals 13 residues. Trimming removed 3 bases from V and 9 bases from J; junction bases left unmatched: 8. The rearrangement joins TRBV30 to TRBJ2-1; 7 nucleotides align to TRBD2. The input for sequencing was PBMCs from blood, taken about 5 days after vaccination. This clonotype was sampled from a man aged 50 to 59 who received an inactivated influenza vaccine. CDR3: CAWRQAWGGEQFF. In DNA form, the CDR3 reads TGTGCCTGGAGGCAGGCCTGGGGGGGTGAGCAGTTCTTC.